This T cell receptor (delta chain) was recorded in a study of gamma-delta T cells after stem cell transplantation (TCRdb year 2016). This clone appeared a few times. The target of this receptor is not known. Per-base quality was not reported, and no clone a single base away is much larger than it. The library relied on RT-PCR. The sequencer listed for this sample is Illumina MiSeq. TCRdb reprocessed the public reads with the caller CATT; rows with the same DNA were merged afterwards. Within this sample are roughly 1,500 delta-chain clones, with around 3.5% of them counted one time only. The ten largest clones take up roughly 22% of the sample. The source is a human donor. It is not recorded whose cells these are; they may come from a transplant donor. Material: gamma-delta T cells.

The CDR3 here reads CACDTVNLGDPTTWDTRQMFF. Read as DNA, the sequence is TGTGCCTGTGACACCGTGAACCTTGGGGATCCCACGACCTGGGACACCCGACAGATGTTTTTC. In this chain, TRDV2 is recombined with TRDJ3; D gene: possibly TRDD3, on 6 matching bases. Sequences GEAIGNYY (CDR1) and EKD (CDR2) are obtained from the germline V gene. Trimming costs V 0 bases and J 2 bases, and their ends lie 22 bases apart. Reading from cysteine to phenylalanine, the CDR3 counts 21 amino acids. Here the CDR3 DNA is all that survives: 63 bases in frame from base 1.